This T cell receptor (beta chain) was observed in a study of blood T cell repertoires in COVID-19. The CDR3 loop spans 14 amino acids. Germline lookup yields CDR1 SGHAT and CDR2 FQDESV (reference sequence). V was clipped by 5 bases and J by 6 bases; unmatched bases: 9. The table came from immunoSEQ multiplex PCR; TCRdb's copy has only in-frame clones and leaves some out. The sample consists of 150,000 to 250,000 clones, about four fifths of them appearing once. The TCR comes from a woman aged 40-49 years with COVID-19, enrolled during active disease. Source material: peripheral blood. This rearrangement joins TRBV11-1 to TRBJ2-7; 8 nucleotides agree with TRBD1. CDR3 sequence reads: CASSPRTGRVEQYF. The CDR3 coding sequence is TGTGCCAGCAGCCCTCGGACAGGGAGAGTCGAGCAGTACTTC.